This T cell receptor beta chain is drawn from a study of T cell changes during pregnancy in multiple sclerosis. The CDR3 consists of 18 residues. With V trimmed by 3 bases and J by 2 bases, 14 bases remained unmatched. The V gene's germline CDR1 is SEHNR and CDR2 FQNEAQ (reference sequence). The protocol was immunoSEQ multiplex PCR, while the TCRdb copy is restricted to in-frame clones and leaves out a portion. The sample includes over 50,000 clones, about nine tenths of them seen just once. The origin of this receptor is a female donor in good health, enrolled as a control in a pregnancy study. This chain links TRBV7-9 with TRBJ2-3; 7 nucleotides match TRBD2. The sequenced sample was peripheral blood, obtained in the first trimester of pregnancy. The CDR3 sequence is CASSFLPGLPVVTDTQYF. CDR3 coding DNA: TGTGCCAGCAGCTTTTTACCGGGACTACCCGTGGTCACAGATACGCAGTATTTT.